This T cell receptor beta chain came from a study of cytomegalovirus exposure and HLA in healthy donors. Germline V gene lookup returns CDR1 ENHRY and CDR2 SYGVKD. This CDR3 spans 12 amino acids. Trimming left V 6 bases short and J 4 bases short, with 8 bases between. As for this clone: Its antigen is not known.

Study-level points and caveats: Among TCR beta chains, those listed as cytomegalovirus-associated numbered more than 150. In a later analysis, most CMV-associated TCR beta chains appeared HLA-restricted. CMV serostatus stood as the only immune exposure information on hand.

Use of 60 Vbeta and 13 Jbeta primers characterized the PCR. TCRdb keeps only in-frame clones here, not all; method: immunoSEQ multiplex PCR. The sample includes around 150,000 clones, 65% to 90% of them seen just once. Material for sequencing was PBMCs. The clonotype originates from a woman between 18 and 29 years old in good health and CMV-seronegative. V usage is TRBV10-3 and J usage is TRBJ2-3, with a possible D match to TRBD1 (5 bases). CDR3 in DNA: TGTGCCATCAGACAGGCAGCAGATACGCAGTATTTT. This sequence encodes CAIRQAADTQYF.